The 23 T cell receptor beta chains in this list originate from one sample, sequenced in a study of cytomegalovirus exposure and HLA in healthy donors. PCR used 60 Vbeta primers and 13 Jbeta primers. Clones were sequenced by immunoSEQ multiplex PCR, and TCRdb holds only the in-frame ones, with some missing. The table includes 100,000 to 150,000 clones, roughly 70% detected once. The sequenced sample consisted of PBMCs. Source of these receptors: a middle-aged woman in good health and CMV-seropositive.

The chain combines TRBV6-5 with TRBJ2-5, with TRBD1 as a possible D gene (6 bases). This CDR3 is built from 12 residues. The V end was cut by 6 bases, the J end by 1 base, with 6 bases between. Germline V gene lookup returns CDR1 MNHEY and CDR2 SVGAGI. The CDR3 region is CASRGGQETQYF. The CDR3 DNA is TGTGCCAGCAGAGGGGGCCAAGAGACCCAGTACTTC.

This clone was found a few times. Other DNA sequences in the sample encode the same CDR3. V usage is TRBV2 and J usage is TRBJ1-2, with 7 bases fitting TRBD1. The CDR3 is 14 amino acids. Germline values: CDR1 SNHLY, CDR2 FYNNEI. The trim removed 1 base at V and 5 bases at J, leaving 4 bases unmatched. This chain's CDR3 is CASSEDRGRYGYTF. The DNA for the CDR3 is TGTGCCAGCAGTGAAGACAGGGGACGTTATGGCTACACCTTC.

The CDR3 DNA reads as TGTGCCAGCAGTTCTATAGCGGGGATCACAGATACGCAGTATTTT. Its protein is CASSSIAGITDTQYF. The chain carries TRBV28 and TRBJ2-3; 8 bases fit TRBD2. CDR3 length: 15 residues. The germline gives CDR1 MDHEN, CDR2 SYDVKM. The ends lost 4 bases at V and 2 bases at J; junction bases unmatched: 5.

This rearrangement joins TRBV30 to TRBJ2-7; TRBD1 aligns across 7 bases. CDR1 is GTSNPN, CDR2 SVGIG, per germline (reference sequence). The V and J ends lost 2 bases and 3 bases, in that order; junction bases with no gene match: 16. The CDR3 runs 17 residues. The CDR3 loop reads CAWSPLRGGGTRYEQYF. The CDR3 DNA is TGTGCCTGGAGTCCTCTCCGAGGGGGCGGAACTCGCTACGAGCAGTACTTC.

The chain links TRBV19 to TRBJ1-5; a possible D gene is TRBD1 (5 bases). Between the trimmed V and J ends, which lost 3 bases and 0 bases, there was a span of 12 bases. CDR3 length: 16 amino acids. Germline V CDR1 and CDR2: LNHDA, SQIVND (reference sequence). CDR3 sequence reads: CASSILTVNSNQPQHF. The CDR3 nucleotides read TGTGCCAGTAGTATTTTGACAGTCAATAGCAATCAGCCCCAGCATTTT.

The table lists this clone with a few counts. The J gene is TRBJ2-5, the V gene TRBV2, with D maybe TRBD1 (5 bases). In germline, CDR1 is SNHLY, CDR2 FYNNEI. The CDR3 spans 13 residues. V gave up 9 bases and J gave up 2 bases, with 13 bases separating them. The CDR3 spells CASRTSGQETQYF. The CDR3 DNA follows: TGTGCCAGTAGGACCTCAGGGCAAGAGACCCAGTACTTC.

In nucleotides, the CDR3 is TGCGCCAGCAGCTCCGGGACAGGGCCATCCGGGGCCAACGTCCTGACTTTC. Protein sequence: CASSSGTGPSGANVLTF. The chain recombines TRBV5-1 with TRBJ2-6, with 9 bases lining up with TRBD1. The CDR3 is 17 amino acids. V was pared by 3 bases and J by 4 bases, with 8 bases of the junction left unmatched. Germline V gene data show CDR1 as SGHRS and CDR2 as YFSETQ.

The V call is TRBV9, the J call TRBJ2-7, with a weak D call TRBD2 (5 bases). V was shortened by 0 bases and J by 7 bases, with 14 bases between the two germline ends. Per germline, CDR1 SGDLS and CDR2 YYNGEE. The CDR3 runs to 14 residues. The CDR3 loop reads CASSVVPAGGEQYF. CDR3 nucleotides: TGTGCCAGCAGCGTAGTTCCGGCGGGCGGGGAGCAGTACTTC.

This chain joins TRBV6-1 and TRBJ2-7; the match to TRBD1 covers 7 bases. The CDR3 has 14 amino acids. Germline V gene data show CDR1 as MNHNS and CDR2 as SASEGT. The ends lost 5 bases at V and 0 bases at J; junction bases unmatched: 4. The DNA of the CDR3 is TGTGCCAGCAGTTTCCGGGACAGCTCCTACGAGCAGTACTTC. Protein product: CASSFRDSSYEQYF.

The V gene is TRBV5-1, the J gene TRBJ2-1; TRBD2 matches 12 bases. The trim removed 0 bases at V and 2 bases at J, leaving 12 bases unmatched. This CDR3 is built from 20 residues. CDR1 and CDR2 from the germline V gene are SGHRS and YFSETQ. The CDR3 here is CASSLAGGDPSGRAYNEQFF. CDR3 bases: TGCGCCAGCAGCTTGGCGGGGGGGGACCCTAGCGGGAGGGCCTACAATGAGCAGTTCTTC.

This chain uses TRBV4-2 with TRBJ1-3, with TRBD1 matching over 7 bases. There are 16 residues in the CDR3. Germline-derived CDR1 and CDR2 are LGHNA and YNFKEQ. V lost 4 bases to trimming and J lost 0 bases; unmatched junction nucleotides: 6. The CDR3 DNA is TGTGCCAGCAGCCGAGCTACAGGGGACTCTGGAAACACCATATATTTT. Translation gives CASSRATGDSGNTIYF.

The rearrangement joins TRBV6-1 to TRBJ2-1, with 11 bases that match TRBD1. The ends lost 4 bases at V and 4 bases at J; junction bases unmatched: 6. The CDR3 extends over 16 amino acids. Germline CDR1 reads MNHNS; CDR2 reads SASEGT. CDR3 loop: CASSGQDRGRYNEQFF. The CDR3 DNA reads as TGTGCCAGCAGTGGGCAGGACAGGGGGCGGTACAATGAGCAGTTCTTC.

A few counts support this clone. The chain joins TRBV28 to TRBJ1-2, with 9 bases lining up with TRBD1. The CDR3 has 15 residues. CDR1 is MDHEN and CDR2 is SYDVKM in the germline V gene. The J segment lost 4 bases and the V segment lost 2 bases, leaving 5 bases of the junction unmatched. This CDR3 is CASSLISQGAYGYTF. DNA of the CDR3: TGTGCCAGCAGTTTAATTTCACAGGGGGCCTATGGCTACACCTTC.

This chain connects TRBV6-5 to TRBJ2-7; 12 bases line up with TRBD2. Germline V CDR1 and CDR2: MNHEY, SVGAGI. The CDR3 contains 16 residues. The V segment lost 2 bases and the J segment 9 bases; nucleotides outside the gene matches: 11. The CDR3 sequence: CASSYAASGRVRGQYF. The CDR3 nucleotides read TGTGCCAGCAGTTACGCTGCTAGCGGGAGGGTCCGGGGGCAGTACTTC.

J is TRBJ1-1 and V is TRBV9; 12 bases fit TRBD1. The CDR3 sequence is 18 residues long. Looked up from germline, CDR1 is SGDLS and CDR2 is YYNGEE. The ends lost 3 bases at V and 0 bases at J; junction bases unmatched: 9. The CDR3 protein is CASSEAPGTGGLNTEAFF. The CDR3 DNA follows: TGTGCCAGCAGCGAGGCCCCCGGGACAGGGGGCCTGAACACTGAAGCTTTCTTT.

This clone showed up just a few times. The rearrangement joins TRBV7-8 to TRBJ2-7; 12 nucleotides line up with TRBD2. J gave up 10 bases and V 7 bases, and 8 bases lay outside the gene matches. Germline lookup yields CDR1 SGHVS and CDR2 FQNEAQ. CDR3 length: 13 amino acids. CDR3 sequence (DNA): TGTGCCAGCACCCAAACTAGCGGGGGGCTACAGTACTTC. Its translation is CASTQTSGGLQYF.

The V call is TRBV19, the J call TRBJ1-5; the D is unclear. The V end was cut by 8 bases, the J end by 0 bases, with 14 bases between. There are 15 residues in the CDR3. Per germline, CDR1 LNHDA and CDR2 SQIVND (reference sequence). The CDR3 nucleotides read TGTGCCAGTGGATTGGGCAGATATAGCAATCAGCCCCAGCATTTT. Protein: CASGLGRYSNQPQHF.

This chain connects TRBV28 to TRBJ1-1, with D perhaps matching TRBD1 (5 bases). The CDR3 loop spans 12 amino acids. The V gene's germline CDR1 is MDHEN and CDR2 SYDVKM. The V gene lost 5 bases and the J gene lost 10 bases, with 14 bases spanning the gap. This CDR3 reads CASSRVGTRAFF. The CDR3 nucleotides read TGTGCCAGCAGTAGAGTAGGGACTAGAGCTTTCTTT.

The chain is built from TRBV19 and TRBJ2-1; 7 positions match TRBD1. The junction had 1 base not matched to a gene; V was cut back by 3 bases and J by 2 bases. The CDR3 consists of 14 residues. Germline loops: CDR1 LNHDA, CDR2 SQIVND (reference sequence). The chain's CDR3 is CASSIQGAYNEQFF. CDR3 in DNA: TGTGCCAGTAGTATTCAGGGGGCCTACAATGAGCAGTTCTTC.

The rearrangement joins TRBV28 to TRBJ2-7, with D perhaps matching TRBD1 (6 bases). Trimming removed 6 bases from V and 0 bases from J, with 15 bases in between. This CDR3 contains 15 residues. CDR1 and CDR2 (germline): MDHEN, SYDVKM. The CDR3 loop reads CASRIRQAYSYEQYF. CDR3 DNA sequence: TGTGCCAGCAGGATAAGACAGGCTTACTCCTACGAGCAGTACTTC.

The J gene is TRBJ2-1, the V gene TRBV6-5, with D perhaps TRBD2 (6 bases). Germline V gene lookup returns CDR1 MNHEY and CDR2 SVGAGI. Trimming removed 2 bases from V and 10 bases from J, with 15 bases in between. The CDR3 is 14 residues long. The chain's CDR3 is CASSYDAGTSEQFF. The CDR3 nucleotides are TGTGCCAGCAGTTACGACGCGGGAACAAGCGAGCAGTTCTTC.

This CDR3 reads CASSVENRLATGELFF. CDR3 coding DNA: TGTGCCAGCAGCGTAGAAAACAGGCTTGCCACCGGGGAGCTGTTTTTT. The gene calls are TRBV9 and TRBJ2-2, with D perhaps TRBD1 (5 bases). The CDR3 has 16 amino acids. Trimming pared 0 bases from V and 4 bases from J, leaving 13 bases between. The germline gives CDR1 SGDLS, CDR2 YYNGEE.

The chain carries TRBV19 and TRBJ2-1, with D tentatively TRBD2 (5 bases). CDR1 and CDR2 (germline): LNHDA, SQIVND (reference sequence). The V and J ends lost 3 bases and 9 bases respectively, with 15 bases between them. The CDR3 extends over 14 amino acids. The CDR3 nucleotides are TGTGCCAGTAGTATTGAACTCTTCGAGGGTGAGCAGTTCTTC. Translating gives CASSIELFEGEQFF.